In its sample, the clone carrying this T cell receptor (beta chain) was seen a few times. Other DNA sequences in the same sample also yield this CDR3. The sample belongs to a study of shared clonotypes between healthy human individuals. This CDR3 has 15 amino acids. Trimming stripped 0 bases from V and 1 base from J, with 6 bases between. Germline CDR1 reads MGHRA; CDR2 reads YSYEKL. Positively selected for CCR7, the CD45RO-negative cells used as naive CD8 cells excluded terminally differentiated effector memory CD45RA+ cells. Measured with immunoSEQ multiplex PCR; TCRdb has only the in-frame clones, and not every one. The sample carries over 2,000,000 clones, around 93% recorded once.

The receptor's source is a man aged 18 to 35 in good health. Some clones in this sample may be carry-over from other donors' samples. What was sequenced was naive CD8+ T cells from PBMCs. V gene TRBV4-1 combines with J gene TRBJ2-2; D is uncertain. DNA for the CDR3: TGCGCCAGCAGCCAAGATCGGAGGAACACCGGGGAGCTGTTTTTT. This encodes CASSQDRRNTGELFF.